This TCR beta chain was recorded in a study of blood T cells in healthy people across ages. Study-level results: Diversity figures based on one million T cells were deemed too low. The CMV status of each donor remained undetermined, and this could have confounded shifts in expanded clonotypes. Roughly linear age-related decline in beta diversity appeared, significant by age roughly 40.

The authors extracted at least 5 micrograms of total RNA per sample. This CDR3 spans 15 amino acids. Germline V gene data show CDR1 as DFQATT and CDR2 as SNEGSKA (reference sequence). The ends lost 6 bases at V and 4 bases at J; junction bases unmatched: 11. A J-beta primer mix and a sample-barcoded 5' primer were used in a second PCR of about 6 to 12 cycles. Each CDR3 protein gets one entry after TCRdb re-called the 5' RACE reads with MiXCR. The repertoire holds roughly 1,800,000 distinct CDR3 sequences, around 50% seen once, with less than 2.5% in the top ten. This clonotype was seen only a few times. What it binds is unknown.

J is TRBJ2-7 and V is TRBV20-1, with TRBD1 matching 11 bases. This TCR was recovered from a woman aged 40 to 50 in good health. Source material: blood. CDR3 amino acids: CSAPGTGGIGYEQYF. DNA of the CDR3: TGCAGTGCCCCGGGGACAGGGGGGATCGGGTACGAGCAGTACTTC.